The 24 T cell receptor beta chains below come from one sample, sequenced in a study of identical twins. Via MiXCR, TCRdb re-called the 5' RACE reads, giving one row per CDR3 protein. The sample gives 750,000 to 950,000 distinct CDR3 sequences, around an eighth of which show up once; roughly 1.6% is in the top ten. These data were also reused for a study on yellow fever vaccine responses in identical twins.

Sequencing used PBMCs. These TCRs come from a woman aged 18-30 years in good health.

This rearrangement joins TRBV10-1 to TRBJ2-4, with D tentatively TRBD2 (5 bases). The germline gives CDR1 WNHNN, CDR2 SYGVQD (reference sequence). Trimming pared 5 bases from V and 8 bases from J, leaving 13 bases between. This CDR3 is built from 13 residues. CDR3 bases: TGCGCCAGCAGTCGAGACCCCGGGGACATTCAGTACTTC. Translating gives CASSRDPGDIQYF.

The rearrangement uses TRBV5-1 and TRBJ2-1; 9 bases match TRBD1. The J segment lost 6 bases and the V segment lost 2 bases, leaving 6 bases of the junction unmatched. From germline, CDR1 is SGHRS and CDR2 YFSETQ. The CDR3 has 15 residues. Here the CDR3 reads CASSLTGQGFNEQFF. CDR3 in DNA: TGCGCCAGCAGCTTAACGGGACAGGGCTTCAATGAGCAGTTCTTC.

This clonotype showed up many times. The V call is TRBV29-1, the J call TRBJ2-7; 12 nucleotides agree with TRBD2. The CDR3 runs 14 residues. Looked up from germline, CDR1 is SQVTM and CDR2 is ANQGSEA. Trimming at V came to 5 bases and at J to 3 bases, leaving 5 bases not matched to a gene. CDR3 DNA: TGCAGCGTTCAGAGGACTAGCGGGGTCTACGAGCAGTACTTC. Translated, it gives CSVQRTSGVYEQYF.

This clonotype was observed at least ten times. The genes are TRBV4-1 and TRBJ1-1; D is ambiguous. The CDR3 is 15 amino acids. Trimming took 1 base from V and 4 from J, leaving 13 bases between them. The V gene's germline CDR1 is MGHRA and CDR2 YSYEKL. This CDR3 reads CASSQAMVLGTEAFF. As DNA, the CDR3 is TGCGCCAGCAGCCAAGCCATGGTTTTAGGCACTGAAGCTTTCTTT.

Only a few counts were recorded for this clonotype. V is TRBV20-1 and J is TRBJ2-3, with D uncertain. Germline V gives CDR1 DFQATT, CDR2 SNEGSKA (reference sequence). Trimming stripped 8 bases from V and 3 bases from J, with 9 bases between. The CDR3 has 11 residues. CDR3 DNA: TGCAGTCTCCGTATGACAGATACGCAGTATTTT. Encoded protein: CSLRMTDTQYF.

This clonotype showed up just a few times. The genes are TRBV7-9 and TRBJ2-3; perhaps TRBD1 as D (5 bases). V was clipped by 2 bases and J by 4 bases, with 13 bases between them. The CDR3 is made up of 15 amino acids. Germline CDR1 is SEHNR and CDR2 is FQNEAQ (reference sequence). The CDR3 DNA sequence: TGTGCCAGCAGCTTAAGCCTCAGGGATGCAGATACGCAGTATTTT. This codes for CASSLSLRDADTQYF. Based on the CDR3 plus reference TRBV7-9 and TRBJ2-3, the full variable domain is DTGVSQNPRHKITKRGQNVTFRCDPISEHNRLYWYRQTLGQGPEFLTYFQNEAQLEKSRLLSDRFSAERPKGSFSTLEIQRTEQGDSAMYLCASSLSLRDADTQYFGPGTRLTVL.

In this sample, this clonotype turned up a few times. This sequence joins TRBV7-7 and TRBJ2-2, with TRBD1 identical over 9 bases. Germline V gene lookup returns CDR1 SSHAT and CDR2 FNYEAQ (reference sequence). This CDR3 spans 16 amino acids. Germline trimming cut 5 bases from V and 4 bases from J; bases unmatched to any gene: 8. CDR3: CASSPRGQGGTGELFF. CDR3 sequence (DNA): TGTGCCAGCAGCCCACGGGGACAGGGAGGCACCGGGGAGCTGTTTTTT.

This clonotype has only a few counts. V is TRBV5-1 and J is TRBJ2-1, with 8 bases lining up with TRBD1. The CDR3 contains 13 residues. CDR1 is SGHRS, CDR2 YFSETQ, per germline. V gave up 7 bases and J gave up 8 bases; unmatched junction bases: 8. CDR3 protein: CASALGTGHEQFF. DNA of the CDR3: TGCGCCAGCGCTTTGGGGACAGGTCATGAGCAGTTCTTC.

In its sample, this clonotype was seen many times. This chain uses TRBV20-1 with TRBJ2-1; the match to TRBD2 covers 7 bases. This CDR3 comprises 12 residues. The germline V gene encodes CDR1 DFQATT and CDR2 SNEGSKA (reference sequence). V lost 7 bases, J lost 6 bases, and 6 bases stayed unmatched. The CDR3 spells CSGGGRGNEQFF. DNA of the CDR3: TGCAGTGGGGGGGGAAGGGGCAATGAGCAGTTCTTC.

This chain joins TRBV28 and TRBJ2-1; 9 nucleotides agree with TRBD2. This CDR3 has 14 amino acids. Germline V gene sequence: CDR1 MDHEN, CDR2 SYDVKM. Unmatched junction bases numbered 7, after V lost 6 bases and J lost 7 bases. CDR3 coding DNA: TGTGCCAGCAGATCTAGCGGGATATGGAATGAGCAGTTCTTC. It is translated as CASRSSGIWNEQFF. Supplemented by reference TRBV28 and TRBJ2-1, the full variable domain reads DVKVTQSSRYLVKRTGEKVFLECVQDMDHENMFWYRQDPGLGLRLIYFSYDVKMKEKGDIPEGYSVSREKKERFSLILESASTNQTSMYLCASRSSGIWNEQFFGPGTRLTVL.

The chain couples TRBV13 to TRBJ1-1, with 10 bases aligning to TRBD1. J gave up 7 bases and V 3 bases, and 8 bases lay outside the gene matches. Germline lookup yields CDR1 PRHDT and CDR2 FYEKMQ (reference sequence). The length of the CDR3 is 15 residues. The CDR3 is CASSLLGQGTVEAFF. The CDR3 DNA sequence: TGTGCCAGCAGCTTGTTGGGACAGGGGACGGTTGAAGCTTTCTTT.

In regard to this clonotype: A junction boundary mismatches the germline segment, possibly from a read error. This chain joins TRBV10-3 and TRBJ2-1; 10 bases match TRBD2. Looked up from germline, CDR1 is ENHRY and CDR2 is SYGVKD. This CDR3 region has 13 residues. The CDR3 protein is CAITASGGASIAF. CDR3 coding DNA: TGTGCCATCACAGCCAGCGGGGGGGCCTCTATCGCCTTC.

V and J are TRBV12-3 or TRBV12-4 and TRBJ1-2, with 9 bases aligning to TRBD1. The CDR3 extends over 13 amino acids. The ends lost 6 bases at V and 6 bases at J; junction bases unmatched: 5. The CDR3 nucleotides are TGTGCCAGCAGGAAGGGACAGGGAAATGGCTACACCTTC. Protein sequence: CASRKGQGNGYTF.

This clonotype has a count of ten or more. The chain employs TRBV12-3 or TRBV12-4 and TRBJ2-7; no clear D. The V end was cut by 2 bases, the J end by 4 bases, with 3 bases between. This CDR3 contains 11 residues. CDR3 DNA: TGTGCCAGCAGTTTATGGTACGAGCAGTACTTC. Translated, it gives CASSLWYEQYF.

The table lists this clonotype with a few counts. The rearrangement joins TRBV7-8 to TRBJ2-1; 12 positions match TRBD2. This CDR3 is built from 16 residues. Per the germline V gene, CDR1 is SGHVS and CDR2 is FQNEAQ. V dropped 6 bases and J dropped 7; count of bases not matched to a gene: 10. The CDR3 nucleotides read TGTGCCAGCAGACCCACTAGCGGGGGGCCTGGGAATGAGCAGTTCTTC. This codes for CASRPTSGGPGNEQFF.

This clonotype has a handful of counts. The chain recombines TRBV11-2 with TRBJ2-7; D uncertain. Germline V lookup: CDR1 SGHAT, CDR2 FQNNGV. CDR3 length: 12 residues. V was cut by 5 bases and J by 6 bases, with 11 bases left in between. CDR3 DNA: TGTGCCAGCAGCAATGTGGGCGTCGAGCAGTACTTC. Translated: CASSNVGVEQYF.

For this clonotype: The junction does not match germline at one end; this may be a read error. The rearrangement links TRBV7-9 to TRBJ2-1; D is unresolved. The CDR3 covers 13 residues. The germline CDR1 and CDR2 sequences are SEHNR and FQNEAQ (reference sequence). As DNA, the CDR3 is TGTGCCAGCAGCTTAGGAGGCGACAATGAGCTGTTCTTC. Residues: CASSLGGDNELFF.

This clonotype was picked up a small number of times. The rearrangement joins TRBV20-1 to TRBJ1-2; 8 bases are a match to TRBD1. Germline assignment: CDR1 DFQATT and CDR2 SNEGSKA (reference sequence). V lost 1 base to trimming and J lost 8 bases; unmatched junction nucleotides: 9. The CDR3 spans 14 residues. The CDR3 reads CSARAAQGAPGYTF. In nucleotides, the CDR3 is TGCAGTGCTAGAGCCGCTCAGGGGGCGCCGGGCTACACCTTC.

The table lists this clonotype with many counts. The V gene is TRBV5-6, the J gene TRBJ2-1; D possibly uses TRBD1 or TRBD2 (5 bases each). The length of the CDR3 is 13 residues. In germline, CDR1 is SGHDT, CDR2 YYEEEE. V lost 10 bases and J lost 4, with 15 bases in between. CDR3 nucleotide sequence: TGTGCCTATAACGGGGCGGGTTACAATGAGCAGTTCTTC. Its translation is CAYNGAGYNEQFF.

This clonotype was seen a handful of times. This rearrangement joins TRBV20-1 to TRBJ2-3, with D possibly being TRBD2 (6 bases). The germline V and J ends were trimmed by 6 bases and 2 bases, with 15 bases remaining between them. The CDR3 totals 14 residues. Germline V gene data show CDR1 as DFQATT and CDR2 as SNEGSKA (reference sequence). CDR3 sequence (DNA): TGCAGTGCCTACACGGGACTTCCCACAGATACGCAGTATTTT. The encoded protein is CSAYTGLPTDTQYF.

This clonotype was observed a few times. The genes are TRBV13 and TRBJ2-1; 7 nucleotides align to TRBD2. The V gene end was trimmed by 4 bases and the J gene end by 0 bases; junction bases not matched to a gene: 9. CDR1 and CDR2 from the germline V gene are PRHDT and FYEKMQ (reference sequence). The CDR3 spans 17 residues. The CDR3 DNA reads as TGTGCCAGCAGCTCCGCCGGCGGGAGAGGCTCCTACAATGAGCAGTTCTTC. Translation: CASSSAGGRGSYNEQFF. Supplemented by reference TRBV13 and TRBJ2-1, the full variable domain reads AAGVIQSPRHLIKEKRETATLKCYPIPRHDTVYWYQQGPGQDPQFLISFYEKMQSDKGSIPDRFSAQQFSDYHSELNMSSLELGDSALYFCASSSAGGRGSYNEQFFGPGTRLTVL.

The chain employs TRBV24-1 and TRBJ2-1; 8 bases are a match to TRBD2. V lost 5 bases to trimming and J lost 2 bases; unmatched junction nucleotides: 4. This CDR3 comprises 15 residues. CDR1 is KGHDR and CDR2 is SFDVKD in the germline V gene. The CDR3 reads CATSASGGPYNEQFF. The CDR3 region has the DNA TGTGCCACCAGTGCCAGCGGGGGTCCCTACAATGAGCAGTTCTTC.

This clonotype has a count of ten or more. This chain connects TRBV5-1 to TRBJ2-3; 13 bases map to TRBD2. The trim removed 5 bases at V and 2 bases at J, leaving 5 bases unmatched. CDR1 and CDR2 from the germline V gene are SGHRS and YFSETQ. This CDR3 is built from 16 residues. The CDR3 spells CASRTSGGSNTDTQYF. The CDR3 coding sequence is TGCGCCAGCAGGACTAGCGGGGGGTCGAACACAGATACGCAGTATTTT.

The chain employs TRBV2 and TRBJ2-2, with 10 nucleotides matching TRBD2. V dropped 11 bases and J dropped 1; count of bases not matched to a gene: 4. CDR1 is SNHLY, CDR2 FYNNEI, per germline. This CDR3 comprises 14 residues. The CDR3 spells CAGGLAVNTGELFF. As DNA, the CDR3 is TGTGCCGGCGGACTAGCGGTGAACACCGGGGAGCTGTTTTTT.